These 23 T cell receptor beta chains originate from one sample sequenced in a study of early T cells in non-severe SARS-CoV-2 infection. TCRdb reanalysed the 5' RACE reads using MiXCR and keeps one entry per CDR3 protein. The data show tens of thousands of distinct CDR3 sequences, 5% to 5.5% seen once. Sequenced input: whole blood. Receptors were obtained from an adult who was a healthcare worker with PCR-confirmed SARS-CoV-2 infection or an uninfected control (not recorded which).

This clonotype came up many times. The V call is TRBV7-9, the J call TRBJ2-3; 9 bases are shared with TRBD1. V lost 5 bases to trimming and J lost 5 bases; unmatched junction nucleotides: 8. The germline gives CDR1 SEHNR, CDR2 FQNEAQ (reference sequence). The CDR3 has 15 amino acids. The CDR3 protein is CASSPDRGDRDTQYF. The CDR3 DNA is TGTGCCAGCAGCCCGGACAGGGGCGACCGAGATACGCAGTATTTT.

This clonotype was seen a handful of times. The rearrangement joins TRBV5-5 to TRBJ2-3; D might be TRBD1 (6 bases). Germline V gene data show CDR1 as SGHKS and CDR2 as YYEKEE (reference sequence). Trimming left V 4 bases short and J 0 bases short, with 12 bases between. The CDR3 contains 15 residues. The CDR3 bases are TGTGCCAGCAGCCCGGACAGACCCAGCACAGATACGCAGTATTTT. Translation: CASSPDRPSTDTQYF.

Comments on this clonotype: This clone may be a read error of a much larger clone one base away. This chain links TRBV29-1 with TRBJ2-2; TRBD1 is a possible D gene (5 bases). CDR1 and CDR2 from the germline V gene are SQVTM and ANQGSEA. V was cut by 4 bases and J by 2 bases, with 17 bases left in between. The CDR3 loop spans 16 amino acids. CDR3: CSVGRSETANTGELFF. The CDR3 DNA reads as TGCAGCGTTGGTCGCTCCGAGACAGCAAACACCGGGGAGCTGTTTTTT.

This clonotype occurred many times. CDR3 region: CASSLRDSHYEQYF. The CDR3 nucleotides read TGCGCCAGCAGCTTAAGGGACAGCCATTACGAGCAGTACTTC. The genes are TRBV5-1 and TRBJ2-7; TRBD1 matches 7 bases. Germline CDR1 reads SGHRS; CDR2 reads YFSETQ. This CDR3 region has 14 residues. J gave up 4 bases and V 2 bases, and 6 bases lay outside the gene matches.

This clonotype has more than one count but fewer than ten. The chain links TRBV13 to TRBJ2-7; D uncertain. Germline loops: CDR1 PRHDT, CDR2 FYEKMQ (reference sequence). The ends were cut back, 7 bases at V and 4 bases at J, with 17 bases in the middle. There are 14 residues in the CDR3. This chain's CDR3 is CASNSERGRYEQYF. The CDR3 DNA is TGTGCCAGCAACTCAGAGCGAGGCCGTTACGAGCAGTACTTC.

This clonotype was seen repeatedly, ten times or more. V and J are TRBV11-2 and TRBJ2-6; D remains ambiguous. The CDR3 spans 14 residues. The germline CDR1 and CDR2 sequences are SGHAT and FQNNGV. V shed 5 bases and J shed 1 base, with 6 bases lying between them. This chain's CDR3 is CASSPGSGANVLTF. The CDR3, as DNA: TGTGCCAGCAGCCCTGGGTCTGGGGCCAACGTCCTGACTTTC.

This clonotype was found many times. The J gene is TRBJ2-7, the V gene TRBV7-2; weak D call: TRBD2 (5 bases). Germline V gene data show CDR1 as SGHTA and CDR2 as FQGNSA. The CDR3 length is 16 residues. Trimming stripped 5 bases from V and 6 bases from J, with 23 bases between. CDR3 DNA sequence: TGTGCCAGCAGCCCGGACCTCGCGAGTCCGAGGGCCGAGCAGTACTTC. Translation gives CASSPDLASPRAEQYF. The variable domain in full, completed from reference TRBV7-2 and TRBJ2-7, reads GAGVSQSPSNKVTEKGKDVELRCDPISGHTALYWYRQSLGQGLEFLIYFQGNSAPDKSGLPSDRFSAERTGGSVSTLTIQRTQQEDSAVYLCASSPDLASPRAEQYFGPGTRLTVT.

The chain couples TRBV20-1 to TRBJ2-1; 7 bases align to TRBD1. CDR1 is DFQATT and CDR2 is SNEGSKA in the germline V gene (reference sequence). The CDR3 runs to 15 residues. V lost 4 bases and J lost 0; bases outside the gene matches: 6. CDR3 sequence reads: CSAKDRDSSYNEQFF. In DNA, the CDR3 is TGCAGTGCTAAAGACAGGGACAGCTCCTACAATGAGCAGTTCTTC.

This clonotype has ten or more counts. The CDR3 loop is CSVGEQGASENTIYF. As DNA, the CDR3 is TGCAGCGTTGGAGAGCAGGGGGCTTCGGAAAACACCATATATTTT. The rearrangement uses TRBV29-1 and TRBJ1-3; TRBD1 matches 8 bases. The germline CDR1 and CDR2 sequences are SQVTM and ANQGSEA. V lost 4 bases and J lost 6; bases outside the gene matches: 11. This CDR3 is 15 amino acids long. The full variable domain, rest sourced from reference TRBV29-1 and TRBJ1-3, is SAVISQKPSRDICQRGTSLTIQCQVDSQVTMMFWYRQQPGQSLTLIATANQGSEATYESGFVIDKFPISRPNLTFSTLTVSNMSPEDSSIYLCSVGEQGASENTIYFGEGSWLTVV.

This clonotype appeared many times. The gene calls are TRBV3-1 and TRBJ2-1, with 7 bases fitting TRBD2. Germline CDR1 reads LGHDT; CDR2 reads YNNKEL (reference sequence). The CDR3 has 15 residues. The ends lost 3 bases at V and 5 bases at J; junction bases unmatched: 7. The CDR3 region is CASSQGSGQNNEQFF. The CDR3 DNA is TGTGCCAGCAGCCAGGGTAGCGGGCAAAACAATGAGCAGTTCTTC.

This clonotype was seen a few times. The chain recombines TRBV4-2 with TRBJ2-7; 9 nucleotides align to TRBD2. J gave up 5 bases and V 1 base, and 9 bases lay outside the gene matches. CDR1 is LGHNA, CDR2 YNFKEQ, per germline. The CDR3 is 16 residues long. The CDR3 bases are TGTGCCAGCAGCCAAGGCGGTAGCGGGAGTTTGCACGAGCAGTACTTC. Translating gives CASSQGGSGSLHEQYF.

CDR3 sequence (DNA): TGCAGTGCTAGTCGACGAGCGGGAGGGTCGAATGAGCAGTTCTTC. This gives the protein CSASRRAGGSNEQFF. This chain links TRBV20-1 with TRBJ2-1, with TRBD2 matching 10 bases. CDR3 length equals 15 residues. The germline gives CDR1 DFQATT, CDR2 SNEGSKA (reference sequence). V lost 3 bases and J lost 7; bases outside the gene matches: 9.

This clonotype came up many times. The V gene is TRBV11-2, the J gene TRBJ2-3; 7 nucleotides line up with TRBD2. Germline loops: CDR1 SGHAT, CDR2 FQNNGV. The junction had 7 bases not matched to a gene; V was cut back by 5 bases and J by 2 bases. This CDR3 has 15 amino acids. The CDR3: CASSTRLAPTDTQYF. CDR3 nucleotides: TGTGCCAGCAGCACCAGACTAGCCCCCACAGATACGCAGTATTTT.

The chain uses TRBV20-1 and TRBJ2-5, with TRBD2 matching 9 bases. The ends lost 0 bases at V and 8 bases at J; junction bases unmatched: 7. CDR1 is DFQATT, CDR2 SNEGSKA, per germline (reference sequence). The CDR3 length is 14 residues. The CDR3 DNA reads TGCAGTGCTAGAGATCGTCCTAGCGGGATAACCCAGTACTTC. It specifies CSARDRPSGITQYF.

This clonotype was recorded at least ten times. The chain carries TRBV5-8 and TRBJ2-1; TRBD2 aligns across 13 bases. The CDR3 consists of 18 residues. V trimming: 3 bases; J trimming: 6 bases; junction bases outside the gene matches: 12. In germline, CDR1 is SGHTS, CDR2 YDEGEE. Here the CDR3 reads CASSSGLAGSTIINEQFF. For the CDR3, the DNA is TGTGCCAGCAGCTCGGGACTAGCGGGATCCACTATAATCAATGAGCAGTTCTTC.

In its sample, this clonotype was seen a few times. The chain recombines TRBV4-3 with TRBJ1-1, with unresolved D. Between the trimmed V and J ends, which lost 4 bases and 1 base, there was a span of 16 bases. The CDR3 sequence is 16 residues long. Germline V gene lookup returns CDR1 LGHNA and CDR2 YSLEER. CDR3 sequence: CASSPQANSWNTEAFF. The CDR3 DNA reads TGCGCCAGCAGCCCCCAAGCTAACAGTTGGAACACTGAAGCTTTCTTT.

This clonotype has at least ten counts. The chain combines TRBV7-2 with TRBJ2-2; D is uncertain. This CDR3 has 15 residues. Germline loops: CDR1 SGHTA, CDR2 FQGNSA. V was pared by 1 base and J by 5 bases, with 11 bases between. The CDR3 DNA reads as TGTGCCAGCAGCTTAGTCGTGACCGTGACCGGGGAGCTGTTTTTT. This codes for CASSLVVTVTGELFF.

This clonotype has ten or more counts. The chain carries TRBV4-2 and TRBJ1-2; D unclear. Germline loops: CDR1 LGHNA, CDR2 YNFKEQ. The CDR3 extends over 15 amino acids. V lost 0 bases, J lost 3 bases, and 11 bases lay in between. DNA for the CDR3: TGTGCCAGCAGCCAAGATCCAGGAGCGGACTATGGCTACACCTTC. It encodes CASSQDPGADYGYTF.

About this clonotype itself: A read error may explain this, as a much larger clone is one base away. This chain uses TRBV5-4 with TRBJ1-1, with D unresolved. The V and J ends lost 3 bases and 5 bases respectively, with 14 bases between them. The length of the CDR3 is 14 residues. Germline CDR1 SGHNT, CDR2 YYREEE (reference sequence). In nucleotides, the CDR3 is TGTGCCAGCAGCTCCAATAGAGATGATACTGAAGCTTTCTTT. Protein: CASSSNRDDTEAFF.

This clonotype turned up a few times. This chain uses TRBV5-4 with TRBJ1-2, with unresolved D. The germline CDR1 and CDR2 sequences are SGHNT and YYREEE (reference sequence). The CDR3 totals 12 residues. The CDR3 sequence: CAWAQKLYGYTF. The CDR3, as DNA: TGTGCTTGGGCGCAGAAGCTCTATGGCTACACCTTC.

V and J are TRBV12-3 or TRBV12-4 and TRBJ2-1; 10 bases map to TRBD1. The CDR3 contains 15 residues. The ends lost 3 bases at V and 4 bases at J; junction bases unmatched: 3. In nucleotides, the CDR3 is TGTGCCAGCAGTTTCCGGGACAGGGGTTACAATGAGCAGTTCTTC. The encoded protein is CASSFRDRGYNEQFF.

At least ten counts were recorded for this clonotype. The chain recombines TRBV18 with TRBJ1-4; 9 nucleotides align to TRBD1. Germline CDR1 KGHSH, CDR2 LQKENI. This CDR3 has 16 residues. V shed 4 bases, J shed 5 bases, and the junction held 8 bases outside the gene matches. The CDR3 DNA sequence: TGTGCCAGCTCACAAGAAACAGGGGGCGCGAATGAAAAACTGTTTTTT. Its protein product is CASSQETGGANEKLFF. Combining the CDR3 with reference TRBV18 and TRBJ1-4 gives the whole variable domain NAGVMQNPRHLVRRRGQEARLRCSPMKGHSHVYWYRQLPEEGLKFMVYLQKENIIDESGMPKERFSAEFPKEGPSILRIQQVVRGDSAAYFCASSQETGGANEKLFFGSGTQLSVL.

The J gene is TRBJ2-5, the V gene TRBV11-2; 11 bases map to TRBD2. Germline V CDR1 and CDR2: SGHAT, FQNNGV. V was clipped by 5 bases and J by 6 bases; unmatched bases: 8. CDR3 size: 15 residues. CDR3 sequence reads: CASSPRLAGFQTQYF. CDR3 bases: TGTGCCAGCAGCCCCCGACTAGCGGGATTCCAGACCCAGTACTTC.